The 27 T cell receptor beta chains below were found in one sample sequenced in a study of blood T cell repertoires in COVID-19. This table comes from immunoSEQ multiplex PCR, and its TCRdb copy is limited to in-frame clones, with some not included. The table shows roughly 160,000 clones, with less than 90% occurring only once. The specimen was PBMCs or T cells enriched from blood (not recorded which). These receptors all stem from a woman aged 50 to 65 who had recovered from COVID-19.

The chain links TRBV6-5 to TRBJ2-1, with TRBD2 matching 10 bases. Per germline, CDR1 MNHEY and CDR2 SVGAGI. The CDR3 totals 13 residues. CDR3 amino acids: CATNPSGRNEQFF. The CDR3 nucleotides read TGTGCTACCAACCCTAGCGGGAGAAATGAGCAGTTCTTC.

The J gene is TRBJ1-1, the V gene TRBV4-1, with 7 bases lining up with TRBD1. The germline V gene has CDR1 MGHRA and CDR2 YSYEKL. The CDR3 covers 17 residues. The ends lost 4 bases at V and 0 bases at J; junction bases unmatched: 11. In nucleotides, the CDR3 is TGCGCCAGCAGCCCCGGGACAGAAAGGAAAATGAACACTGAAGCTTTCTTT. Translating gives CASSPGTERKMNTEAFF.

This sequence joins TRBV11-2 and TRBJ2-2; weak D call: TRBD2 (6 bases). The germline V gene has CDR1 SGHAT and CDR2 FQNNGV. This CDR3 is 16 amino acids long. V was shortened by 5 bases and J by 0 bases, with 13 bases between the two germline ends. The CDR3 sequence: CASSHGGLTNTGELFF. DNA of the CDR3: TGTGCCAGCAGCCACGGGGGACTGACGAACACCGGGGAGCTGTTTTTT. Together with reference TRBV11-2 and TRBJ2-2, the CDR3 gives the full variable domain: EAGVAQSPRYKIIEKRQSVAFWCNPISGHATLYWYQQILGQGPKLLIQFQNNGVVDDSQLPKDRFSAERLKGVDSTLKIQPAKLEDSAVYLCASSHGGLTNTGELFFGEGSRLTVL.

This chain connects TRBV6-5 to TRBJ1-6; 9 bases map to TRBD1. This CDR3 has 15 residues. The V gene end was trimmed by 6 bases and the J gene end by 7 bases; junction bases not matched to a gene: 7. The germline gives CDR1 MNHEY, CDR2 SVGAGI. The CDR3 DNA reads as TGTGCCAGCAGGGACAGGGGATTGCCAAATTCACCCCTCCACTTT. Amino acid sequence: CASRDRGLPNSPLHF.

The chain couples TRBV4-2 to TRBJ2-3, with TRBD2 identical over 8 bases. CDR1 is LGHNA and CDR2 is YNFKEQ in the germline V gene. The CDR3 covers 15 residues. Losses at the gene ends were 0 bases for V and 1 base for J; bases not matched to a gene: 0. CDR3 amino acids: CASSQETSGTDTQYF. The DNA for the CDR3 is TGTGCCAGCAGCCAAGAGACTAGCGGCACAGATACGCAGTATTTT.

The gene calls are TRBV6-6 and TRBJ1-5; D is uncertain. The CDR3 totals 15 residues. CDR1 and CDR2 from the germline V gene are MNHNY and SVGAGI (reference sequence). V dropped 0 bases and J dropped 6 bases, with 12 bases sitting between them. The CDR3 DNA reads TGTGCCAGCAGTTACTCTTCGGGTGAGGGTCAGCCCCAGCATTTT. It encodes CASSYSSGEGQPQHF.

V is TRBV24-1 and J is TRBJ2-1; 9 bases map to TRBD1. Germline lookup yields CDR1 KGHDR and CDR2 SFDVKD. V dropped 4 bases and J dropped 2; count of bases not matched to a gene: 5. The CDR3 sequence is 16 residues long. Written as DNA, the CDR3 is TGTGCCACCAGTGACTTCGGGACAGGGACCTACAATGAGCAGTTCTTC. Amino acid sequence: CATSDFGTGTYNEQFF.

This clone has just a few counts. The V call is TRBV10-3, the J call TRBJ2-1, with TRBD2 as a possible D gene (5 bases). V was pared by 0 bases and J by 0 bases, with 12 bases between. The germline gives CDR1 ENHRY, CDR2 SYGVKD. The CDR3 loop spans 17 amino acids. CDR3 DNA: TGTGCCATCAGTGAGTCTATGAGCGGATCCTCCTACAATGAGCAGTTCTTC. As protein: CAISESMSGSSYNEQFF.

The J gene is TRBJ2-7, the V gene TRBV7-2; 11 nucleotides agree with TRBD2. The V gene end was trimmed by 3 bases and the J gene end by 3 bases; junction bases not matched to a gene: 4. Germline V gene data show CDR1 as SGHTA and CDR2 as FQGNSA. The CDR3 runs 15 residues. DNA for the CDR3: TGTGCCAGCAGCTTTACCGGGACTAGCGGCTACGAGCAGTACTTC. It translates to CASSFTGTSGYEQYF. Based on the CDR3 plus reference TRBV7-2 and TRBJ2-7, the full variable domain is GAGVSQSPSNKVTEKGKDVELRCDPISGHTALYWYRQSLGQGLEFLIYFQGNSAPDKSGLPSDRFSAERTGGSVSTLTIQRTQQEDSAVYLCASSFTGTSGYEQYFGPGTRLTVT.

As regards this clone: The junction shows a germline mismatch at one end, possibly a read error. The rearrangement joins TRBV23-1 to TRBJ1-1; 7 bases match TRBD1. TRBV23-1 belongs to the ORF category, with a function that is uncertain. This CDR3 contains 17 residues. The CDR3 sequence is CVSSQSPPWDRNTEAFF. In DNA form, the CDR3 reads TGCGTCAGCAGTCAATCGCCCCCTTGGGACAGGAACACTGAAGCTTTCTTT.

The CDR3 region is CASSEHRGYGYTF. The CDR3 bases are TGTGCCAGCAGTGAACACAGGGGCTATGGCTACACCTTC. The rearrangement links TRBV6-1 to TRBJ1-2, with 7 bases aligning to TRBD1. The CDR3 consists of 13 residues. CDR1 and CDR2 (germline): MNHNS, SASEGT. Losses at the gene ends were 2 bases for V and 4 bases for J; bases not matched to a gene: 1.

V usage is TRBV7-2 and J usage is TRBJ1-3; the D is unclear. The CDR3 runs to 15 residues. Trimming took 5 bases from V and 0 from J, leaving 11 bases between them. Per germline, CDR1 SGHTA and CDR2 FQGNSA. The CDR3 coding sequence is TGTGCCAGCAGCCCCCGCGGGAGCTCTGGAAACACCATATATTTT. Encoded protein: CASSPRGSSGNTIYF.

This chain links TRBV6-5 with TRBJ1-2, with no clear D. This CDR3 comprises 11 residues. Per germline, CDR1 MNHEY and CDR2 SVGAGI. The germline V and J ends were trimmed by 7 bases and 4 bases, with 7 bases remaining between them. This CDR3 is CASTVFYGYTF. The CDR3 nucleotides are TGTGCCAGCACGGTTTTCTATGGCTACACCTTC.

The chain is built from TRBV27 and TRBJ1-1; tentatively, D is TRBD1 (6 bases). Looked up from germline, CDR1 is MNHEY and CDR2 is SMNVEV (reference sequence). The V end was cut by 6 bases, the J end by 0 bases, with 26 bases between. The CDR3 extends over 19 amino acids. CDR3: CASRLYTVRQGYMNTEAFF. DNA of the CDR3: TGTGCCAGCAGACTATATACGGTTAGGCAGGGGTATATGAACACTGAAGCTTTCTTT.

The CDR3 nucleotides read TGTGCCAGCAGCGTCGAGGGACAGGCACGTAACTATGGCTACACCTTC. It encodes CASSVEGQARNYGYTF. The rearrangement links TRBV2 to TRBJ1-2; TRBD1 aligns across 8 bases. This CDR3 comprises 16 residues. V was pared by 6 bases and J by 1 base, with 10 bases of the junction left unmatched. Germline lookup yields CDR1 SNHLY and CDR2 FYNNEI.

The CDR3 region has the DNA TGTGCCAGCAGCCCCGGACTAGCGGGAGCAGATACGCAGTATTTT. Translation gives CASSPGLAGADTQYF. The gene calls are TRBV7-9 and TRBJ2-3; the match to TRBD2 covers 13 bases. CDR1 and CDR2 from the germline V gene are SEHNR and FQNEAQ (reference sequence). V was pared by 5 bases and J by 4 bases, with 3 bases of the junction left unmatched. CDR3 length equals 15 residues.

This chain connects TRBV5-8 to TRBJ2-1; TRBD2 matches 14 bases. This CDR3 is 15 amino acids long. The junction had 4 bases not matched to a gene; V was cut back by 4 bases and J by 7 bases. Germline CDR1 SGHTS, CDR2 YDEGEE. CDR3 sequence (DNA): TGTGCCAGCAGCCAAGGGACTAGCGGGAGTAATGAGCAGTTCTTC. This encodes CASSQGTSGSNEQFF. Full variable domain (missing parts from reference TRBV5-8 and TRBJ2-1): EAGVTQSPTHLIKTRGQQATLRCSPISGHTSVYWYQQALGLGLQFLLWYDEGEERNRGNFPPRFSGRQFPNYSSELNVNALELEDSALYLCASSQGTSGSNEQFFGPGTRLTVL.

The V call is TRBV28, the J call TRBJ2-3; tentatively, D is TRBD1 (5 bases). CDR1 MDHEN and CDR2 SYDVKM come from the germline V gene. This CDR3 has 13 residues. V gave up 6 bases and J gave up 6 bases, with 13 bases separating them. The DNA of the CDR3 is TGTGCCAGCAGCCCCAGGGAAGTGGATACGCAGTATTTT. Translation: CASSPREVDTQYF.

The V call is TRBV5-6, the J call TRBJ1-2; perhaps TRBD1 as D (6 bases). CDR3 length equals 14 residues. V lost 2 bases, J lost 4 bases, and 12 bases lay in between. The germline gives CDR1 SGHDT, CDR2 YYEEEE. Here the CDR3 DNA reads TGTGCCAGCAGCTTACAGGGACGCGGCTATGGCTACACCTTC. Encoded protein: CASSLQGRGYGYTF.

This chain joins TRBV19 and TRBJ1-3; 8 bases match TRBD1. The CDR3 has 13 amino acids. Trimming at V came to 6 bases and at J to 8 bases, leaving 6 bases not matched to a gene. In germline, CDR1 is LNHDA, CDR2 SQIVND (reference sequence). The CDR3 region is CASSPGTGYTIYF. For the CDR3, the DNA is TGTGCCAGTAGCCCCGGGACAGGATACACCATATATTTT.

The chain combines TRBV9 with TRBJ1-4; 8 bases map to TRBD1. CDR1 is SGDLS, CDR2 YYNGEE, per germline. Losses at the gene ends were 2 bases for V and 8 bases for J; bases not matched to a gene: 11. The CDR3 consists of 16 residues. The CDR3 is CASSVETDRAREKLFF. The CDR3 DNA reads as TGTGCCAGCAGCGTGGAAACGGACAGGGCCAGGGAAAAACTGTTTTTT.

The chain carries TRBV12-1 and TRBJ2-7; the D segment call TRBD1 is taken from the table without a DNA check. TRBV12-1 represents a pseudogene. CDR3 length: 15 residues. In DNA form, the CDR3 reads TGTGCCAGCAGCCCGAAGACAGGGAACAACTACGAGCAGTACTTC. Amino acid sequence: CASSPKTGNNYEQYF.

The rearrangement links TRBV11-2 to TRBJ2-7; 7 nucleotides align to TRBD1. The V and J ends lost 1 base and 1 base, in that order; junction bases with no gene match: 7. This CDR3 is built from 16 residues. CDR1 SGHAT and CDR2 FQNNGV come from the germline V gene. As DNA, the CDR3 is TGTGCCAGCAGCTTAGTTCCAGGACAGGTTTCCTACGAGCAGTACTTC. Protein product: CASSLVPGQVSYEQYF.

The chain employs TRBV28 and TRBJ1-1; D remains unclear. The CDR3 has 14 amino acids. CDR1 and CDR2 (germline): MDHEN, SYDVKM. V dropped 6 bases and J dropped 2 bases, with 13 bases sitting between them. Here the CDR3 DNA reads TGTGCCAGCAGCCGCCCCAGAGGTAACACTGAAGCTTTCTTT. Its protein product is CASSRPRGNTEAFF.

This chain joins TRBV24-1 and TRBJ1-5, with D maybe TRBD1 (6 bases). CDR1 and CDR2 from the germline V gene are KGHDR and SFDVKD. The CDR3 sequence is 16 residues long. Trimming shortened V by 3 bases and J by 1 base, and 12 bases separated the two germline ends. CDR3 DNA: TGTGCCACCAGTGATGCTTCCGGGACAAGCAATCAGCCCCAGCATTTT. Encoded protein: CATSDASGTSNQPQHF.

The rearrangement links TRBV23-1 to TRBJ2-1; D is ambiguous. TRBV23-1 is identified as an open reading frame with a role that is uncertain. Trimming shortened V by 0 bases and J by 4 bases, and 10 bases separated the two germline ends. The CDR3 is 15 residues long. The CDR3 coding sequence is TGCGCCAGCAGTCAATCCCGGCCCGGGTACAATGAGCAGTTCTTC. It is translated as CASSQSRPGYNEQFF.

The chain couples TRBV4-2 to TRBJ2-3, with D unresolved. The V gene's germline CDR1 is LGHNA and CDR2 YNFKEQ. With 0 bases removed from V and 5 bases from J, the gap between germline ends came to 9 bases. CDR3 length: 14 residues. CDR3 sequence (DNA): TGTGCCAGCAGCCAAGAGCGGTTGGGAGATACGCAGTATTTT. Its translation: CASSQERLGDTQYF.